A single sample is the source of the 32 T cell receptor beta chains below, sequenced in a study of OX40 agonist ivuxolimab in advanced cancers. The repertoire was sequenced with immunoSEQ multiplex PCR; TCRdb's copy has only in-frame clones and lacks some. This table has 50,000 to 70,000 clones, about 86% appearing once. The input for sequencing was CD4+ or CD8+ T cells sorted from blood, taken in a trial of the OX40 agonist ivuxolimab. These receptors all stem from an adult with an advanced solid tumor such as melanoma, head and neck, liver or kidney cancer.

The rearrangement uses TRBV28 and TRBJ1-2; D is undetermined. Germline loops: CDR1 MDHEN, CDR2 SYDVKM. Trimming removed 1 base at V and 3 bases at J, with 3 bases between. The CDR3 consists of 12 residues. The CDR3 DNA sequence: TGTGCCAGCAGTTTATCCGACTATGGCTACACCTTC. Its translation is CASSLSDYGYTF.

The gene calls are TRBV27 and TRBJ2-3; 9 positions agree with TRBD2. After removal of 5 bases from V and 0 bases from J, the junction contained 3 bases not matched to a gene. The CDR3 extends over 15 amino acids. Germline V CDR1 and CDR2: MNHEY, SMNVEV (reference sequence). CDR3 coding DNA: TGTGCCAGCAGTGAAGCGGGGGGCAGCACAGATACGCAGTATTTT. It yields the protein CASSEAGGSTDTQYF.

This chain uses TRBV6-1 with TRBJ1-6; D gene ambiguous. This CDR3 is 15 amino acids long. Germline V CDR1 and CDR2: MNHNS, SASEGT. Trimming left V 6 bases short and J 0 bases short, with 9 bases between. CDR3 coding DNA: TGTGCCAGCAGAAAGGAGAGCTCCTATAATTCACCCCTCCACTTT. It specifies CASRKESSYNSPLHF.

A word on this clone: At one of its ends the junction is not consistent with the germline gene, which may arise from a read error. V is TRBV7-7 and J is TRBJ2-7, with D unclear. CDR1 and CDR2 (germline): SSHAT, FNYEAQ (reference sequence). CDR3 length: 13 amino acids. The CDR3 reads CASSLRPGDEQYF. The CDR3 DNA sequence: TGTGCTAGCAGCTTACGCCCAGGTGACGAGCAGTACTTC. Full variable domain (outside the CDR3, taken from reference TRBV7-7 and TRBJ2-7): GAGVSQSPRYKVTKRGQDVTLRCDPISSHATLYWYQQALGQGPEFLTYFNYEAQPDKSGLPSDRFSAERPEGSISTLTIQRTEQRDSAMYRCASSLRPGDEQYFGPGTRLTVT.

This sequence joins TRBV14 and TRBJ2-3; D is unclear. V shed 4 bases and J shed 2 bases, with 10 bases lying between them. The CDR3 contains 14 residues. The V gene's germline CDR1 is SGHDN and CDR2 FVKESK. In nucleotides, the CDR3 is TGTGCCAGCAGCCTAGCCGGAAACACAGATACGCAGTATTTT. It specifies CASSLAGNTDTQYF.

This clone was detected only once. J is TRBJ2-7 and V is TRBV27; possible D gene TRBD1, 5 bases. Germline lookup yields CDR1 MNHEY and CDR2 SMNVEV (reference sequence). The CDR3 runs 14 residues. Trimming pared 2 bases from V and 3 bases from J, leaving 11 bases between. In DNA form, the CDR3 reads TGTGCCAGCAGTTTAATGGCAGGGAACTACGAGCAGTACTTC. The encoded protein is CASSLMAGNYEQYF.

This chain uses TRBV7-9 with TRBJ1-2; D is possibly TRBD1 (5 bases). The CDR3 runs 12 residues. Germline loops: CDR1 SEHNR, CDR2 FQNEAQ (reference sequence). Between the trimmed V and J ends, which lost 1 base and 6 bases, there was a span of 6 bases. DNA for the CDR3: TGTGCCAGCAGCTTAGGAGGGGATGGCTACACCTTC. As protein: CASSLGGDGYTF.

This clone occurred a few times. The chain recombines TRBV5-1 with TRBJ1-1, with a tentative D call TRBD1 (6 bases). The CDR3 sequence is 14 residues long. Germline CDR1 is SGHRS and CDR2 is YFSETQ. Trimming cost V 7 bases and J 6 bases, with 19 bases left between them. CDR3 region: CASSEQGRASEAFF. In DNA, the CDR3 is TGCGCCAGCTCTGAACAGGGAAGGGCATCTGAAGCTTTCTTT.

This rearrangement joins TRBV7-9 to TRBJ1-2; tentative D call: TRBD1 (5 bases). Germline lookup yields CDR1 SEHNR and CDR2 FQNEAQ (reference sequence). The ends were cut back, 6 bases at V and 6 bases at J, with 20 bases in the middle. The length of the CDR3 is 15 residues. The DNA of the CDR3 is TGTGCCAGCAGACCCACCGGAGGGGCAGTAAATGGCTACACCTTC. Encoded protein: CASRPTGGAVNGYTF.

This chain links TRBV7-9 with TRBJ1-1; TRBD1 agrees at 7 bases. The CDR3 consists of 16 residues. Germline trimming cut 4 bases from V and 0 bases from J; bases unmatched to any gene: 8. The germline V gene encodes CDR1 SEHNR and CDR2 FQNEAQ (reference sequence). The CDR3 bases are TGTGCCAGCAGCTCCGAAGGGACAGTACTGAACACTGAAGCTTTCTTT. It codes for CASSSEGTVLNTEAFF.

This clone was seen a single time. The gene calls are TRBV28 and TRBJ2-5; 7 positions match TRBD1. Germline CDR1 is MDHEN and CDR2 is SYDVKM. This CDR3 comprises 15 residues. The V segment lost 2 bases and the J segment 4 bases; nucleotides outside the gene matches: 7. The CDR3 spells CASSLPRGQGETQYF. Written as DNA, the CDR3 is TGTGCCAGCAGTTTACCGAGGGGGCAAGGAGAGACCCAGTACTTC. The full variable domain, in which reference TRBV28 and TRBJ2-5 provide the parts outside the CDR3, is DVKVTQSSRYLVKRTGEKVFLECVQDMDHENMFWYRQDPGLGLRLIYFSYDVKMKEKGDIPEGYSVSREKKERFSLILESASTNQTSMYLCASSLPRGQGETQYFGPGTRLLVL.

The gene calls are TRBV7-9 and TRBJ1-1; 8 bases agree with TRBD1. CDR3 size: 13 residues. The ends lost 2 bases at V and 6 bases at J; junction bases unmatched: 2. Germline-derived CDR1 and CDR2 are SEHNR and FQNEAQ (reference sequence). The DNA of the CDR3 is TGTGCCAGCAGCTTACAGGGGGCCTCTGAAGCTTTCTTT. It encodes CASSLQGASEAFF.

The chain employs TRBV19 and TRBJ2-7, with 8 bases lining up with TRBD2. V lost 5 bases and J lost 0; bases outside the gene matches: 3. This CDR3 is 14 amino acids long. CDR1 LNHDA and CDR2 SQIVND come from the germline V gene (reference sequence). The CDR3: CASSPGLVSYEQYF. In nucleotides, the CDR3 is TGTGCCAGTAGTCCGGGACTAGTCTCCTACGAGCAGTACTTC.

V usage is TRBV30 and J usage is TRBJ1-1, with D possibly matching TRBD1 (5 bases). The CDR3 is 13 residues long. Germline CDR1 GTSNPN, CDR2 SVGIG (reference sequence). V gave up 5 bases and J gave up 5 bases, with 15 bases separating them. CDR3: CAWEQGGRTEAFF. The CDR3 coding sequence is TGTGCCTGGGAGCAGGGAGGTCGGACTGAAGCTTTCTTT.

The gene calls are TRBV30 and TRBJ2-5; 8 positions match TRBD2. CDR1 and CDR2 (germline): GTSNPN, SVGIG (reference sequence). V dropped 2 bases and J dropped 2; count of bases not matched to a gene: 10. CDR3 length equals 16 residues. CDR3 coding DNA: TGTGCCTGGAGTTGGGGCGGGGGGACACCTCAAGAGACCCAGTACTTC. Translated, it gives CAWSWGGGTPQETQYF.

The V and J genes are TRBV9 and TRBJ1-6, with D tentatively TRBD1 (5 bases). From germline, CDR1 is SGDLS and CDR2 YYNGEE. CDR3 length equals 16 residues. Trimming removed 3 bases from V and 0 bases from J, with 10 bases in between. The CDR3 loop is CASSDQGGSYNSPLHF. DNA of the CDR3: TGTGCCAGCAGCGATCAGGGTGGCTCCTATAATTCACCCCTCCACTTT.

The rearrangement links TRBV6-5 to TRBJ2-3; 9 positions agree with TRBD1. The ends lost 4 bases at V and 3 bases at J; junction bases unmatched: 5. Germline lookup yields CDR1 MNHEY and CDR2 SVGAGI. There are 15 residues in the CDR3. Here the CDR3 reads CASSLLGTGTDTQYF. The DNA of the CDR3 is TGTGCCAGCAGTTTACTGGGGACAGGGACAGATACGCAGTATTTT.

The chain couples TRBV19 to TRBJ1-4; tentative D call: TRBD1 (5 bases). Per germline, CDR1 LNHDA and CDR2 SQIVND (reference sequence). The CDR3 loop spans 15 amino acids. With 5 bases removed from V and 0 bases from J, the gap between germline ends came to 10 bases. DNA for the CDR3: TGTGCCAGTAGTGACAGCGTTGCAACTAATGAAAAACTGTTTTTT. As protein: CASSDSVATNEKLFF.

In this sample, this clone turned up once. The chain employs TRBV7-2 and TRBJ1-5; D is perhaps TRBD1 (5 bases). CDR3 size: 13 residues. Germline CDR1 SGHTA, CDR2 FQGNSA. V was clipped by 4 bases and J by 4 bases, with 8 bases between them. The CDR3 sequence: CASSSSGNQPQHF. The CDR3 DNA reads as TGTGCCAGCAGCTCGTCAGGGAATCAGCCCCAGCATTTT. The entire variable domain, with the rest obtained from reference TRBV7-2 and TRBJ1-5, is as follows: GAGVSQSPSNKVTEKGKDVELRCDPISGHTALYWYRQSLGQGLEFLIYFQGNSAPDKSGLPSDRFSAERTGGSVSTLTIQRTQQEDSAVYLCASSSSGNQPQHFGDGTRLSIL.

This chain links TRBV7-9 with TRBJ2-7; a weak D match, TRBD2 (6 bases). V lost 3 bases and J lost 5, with 20 bases in between. Germline CDR1 reads SEHNR; CDR2 reads FQNEAQ (reference sequence). The CDR3 contains 16 residues. CDR3 amino acids: CASSLGRDVGKNEQYF. As DNA, the CDR3 is TGTGCCAGCAGCTTGGGGCGGGATGTCGGAAAAAACGAGCAGTACTTC.

This clone has only one observation. V is TRBV4-1 and J is TRBJ2-7; 7 nucleotides agree with TRBD2. The CDR3 covers 15 residues. CDR1 and CDR2 from the germline V gene are MGHRA and YSYEKL. V lost 1 base to trimming and J lost 4 bases; unmatched junction nucleotides: 7. CDR3 sequence reads: CASSQASSGLYEQYF. As DNA, the CDR3 is TGCGCCAGCAGCCAAGCGTCTAGCGGACTTTACGAGCAGTACTTC.

There are a few counts of this clone. This chain links TRBV7-9 with TRBJ1-5; 7 nucleotides line up with TRBD1. Germline V CDR1 and CDR2: SEHNR, FQNEAQ (reference sequence). V lost 5 bases and J lost 6; bases outside the gene matches: 16. This CDR3 is 17 amino acids long. The CDR3 here is CASSRATGRGAIQPQHF. CDR3 DNA sequence: TGTGCCAGCAGCCGGGCGACAGGGAGAGGGGCAATTCAGCCCCAGCATTTT.

The chain combines TRBV5-5 with TRBJ2-7, with D unresolved. V gave up 2 bases and J gave up 3 bases, with 12 bases separating them. In germline, CDR1 is SGHKS, CDR2 YYEKEE (reference sequence). This CDR3 contains 14 residues. The CDR3 sequence is CASSFLVFDYEQYF. In DNA form, the CDR3 reads TGTGCCAGCAGCTTCCTAGTCTTCGACTACGAGCAGTACTTC.

V usage is TRBV11-2 and J usage is TRBJ2-1; D uncertain. This CDR3 comprises 15 residues. Trimming left V 5 bases short and J 0 bases short, with 11 bases between. In germline, CDR1 is SGHAT, CDR2 FQNNGV. For the CDR3, the DNA is TGTGCCAGCAGCCCTGGCTACGCCTCCTACAATGAGCAGTTCTTC. It is translated as CASSPGYASYNEQFF.

The genes are TRBV7-9 and TRBJ1-2; no reliable D call. There are 15 residues in the CDR3. The V end lost 1 base, the J end lost 4 bases, and 13 bases lay between the germline ends. In germline, CDR1 is SEHNR, CDR2 FQNEAQ (reference sequence). This CDR3 reads CASSLVLPPLYGYTF. For the CDR3, the DNA is TGTGCCAGCAGCTTAGTCCTACCCCCCCTCTATGGCTACACCTTC.

V usage is TRBV7-2 and J usage is TRBJ1-4, with D unclear. CDR1 is SGHTA and CDR2 is FQGNSA in the germline V gene. The CDR3 runs 14 residues. V was shortened by 5 bases and J by 4 bases, with 11 bases between the two germline ends. In nucleotides, the CDR3 is TGTGCCAGCAGCCGAGACACGATTAATGAAAAACTGTTTTTT. It yields the protein CASSRDTINEKLFF.

The chain recombines TRBV7-8 with TRBJ2-7; D is unclear. The CDR3 runs to 16 residues. The germline V and J ends were trimmed by 5 bases and 2 bases, with 19 bases remaining between them. The germline gives CDR1 SGHVS, CDR2 FQNEAQ. The CDR3 DNA sequence: TGTGCCAGCAGCGCCTTTTTAGAGGCGACGGCCTACGAGCAGTACTTC. Its translation is CASSAFLEATAYEQYF.

Here the CDR3 reads CAIRQLLGPQPQHF. The CDR3 nucleotides read TGTGCCATAAGACAGCTGCTTGGGCCTCAGCCCCAGCATTTT. This rearrangement joins TRBV28 to TRBJ1-5; D is possibly TRBD1 (5 bases). Trimming left V 10 bases short and J 6 bases short, with 19 bases between. CDR3 length equals 14 residues. Germline CDR1 and CDR2: MDHEN and SYDVKM.

The V and J genes are TRBV6-6 and TRBJ1-2; 8 bases are a match to TRBD1. Losses at the gene ends were 7 bases for V and 7 bases for J; bases not matched to a gene: 8. In germline, CDR1 is MNHNY, CDR2 SVGAGI (reference sequence). This CDR3 is 13 amino acids long. For the CDR3, the DNA is TGTGCCAGCAACGGACAGGGTCGAGGTGGCTACACCTTC. The encoded protein is CASNGQGRGGYTF.

V gene TRBV14 combines with J gene TRBJ2-6; 10 bases match TRBD1. The CDR3 contains 21 residues. V shed 2 bases and J 0 bases; nucleotides not matched to a gene: 13. Germline assignment: CDR1 SGHDN and CDR2 FVKESK. The CDR3, as DNA: TGTGCCAGCAGCCAATTTCTGGGTGGGACAGGGGAATTCTCTGGGGCCAACGTCCTGACTTTC. This sequence encodes CASSQFLGGTGEFSGANVLTF.

The rearrangement uses TRBV27 and TRBJ2-6, with D perhaps TRBD2 (7 bases). Germline V CDR1 and CDR2: MNHEY, SMNVEV (reference sequence). Trimming removed 3 bases at V and 2 bases at J, with 14 bases between. The CDR3 length is 17 residues. CDR3 in DNA: TGTGCCAGCAGTTTCCAAAGGGGGGGAACTGGGGCCAACGTCCTGACTTTC. It specifies CASSFQRGGTGANVLTF.

The gene calls are TRBV28 and TRBJ2-3; D gene ambiguous. Germline V gene data show CDR1 as MDHEN and CDR2 as SYDVKM. The length of the CDR3 is 13 residues. Trimming left V 2 bases short and J 5 bases short, with 8 bases between. The CDR3 spells CASSLIGRDTQYF. CDR3 nucleotides: TGTGCCAGCAGTTTAATCGGCAGAGATACGCAGTATTTT.